The source of this T cell receptor (beta chain) is a study of T cell responses to AZD1222 COVID-19 vaccine. Overall study findings and caveats: Repertoires were collected only later (after the peak T cell response had occurred). Clonal diversity was possibly underestimated; the donors were predominantly white British and more often female. Baseline antibody screening turned up just six or seven seropositive AZD1222 recipients.

Trimming cost V 4 bases and J 0 bases, with 17 bases left between them. CDR3 length: 17 residues. The assay was immunoSEQ multiplex PCR, and TCRdb's table has in-frame clones only and misses some. The data show about 140,000 clones, 91% seen once. This clone was detected a few times. Its antigen is currently unknown. This rearrangement joins TRBV5-7 to TRBJ1-3; D possibly corresponds to TRBD1 (6 bases). TRBV5-7 is reported as an ORF; its role is uncertain. This TCR derives from an adult who received the MenACWY meningococcal vaccine as a control. Material: peripheral blood, obtained 28 days after the second dose of the MenACWY control vaccine. The DNA for the CDR3 is TGTGCCAGCAGCCGAGAACAGGACAGACCCTCTGGAAACACCATATATTTT. As protein: CASSREQDRPSGNTIYF.